Below, 13 T cell receptor beta chains from the same sample are listed, as sequenced in a study of T cell changes during pregnancy in multiple sclerosis. Sequenced by immunoSEQ multiplex PCR; TCRdb stores in-frame clones only, minus some. This table holds roughly 80,000 clones, 93% found once. Specimen: peripheral blood, collected in the second trimester of pregnancy. The origin of the receptors is a female donor with multiple sclerosis, enrolled in a pregnancy study.

J is TRBJ2-7 and V is TRBV19, with D perhaps matching TRBD2 (6 bases). The CDR3 consists of 14 residues. Germline CDR1 is LNHDA and CDR2 is SQIVND (reference sequence). V was shortened by 5 bases and J by 5 bases, with 16 bases between the two germline ends. CDR3 sequence reads: CASSASPRLDEQYF. As DNA, the CDR3 is TGTGCCAGTAGTGCCTCCCCTAGACTAGACGAGCAGTACTTC.

This chain joins TRBV6-5 and TRBJ1-1; D possibly corresponds to TRBD1 (6 bases). The CDR3 length is 14 residues. V was trimmed by 2 bases and J by 1 base, leaving 8 bases between them. The germline V gene encodes CDR1 MNHEY and CDR2 SVGAGI. The CDR3 region is CASSYDRKNTEAFF. The CDR3 DNA follows: TGTGCCAGCAGTTACGACAGGAAGAACACTGAAGCTTTCTTT.

The rearrangement links TRBV7-9 to TRBJ1-6; maybe TRBD1 (6 bases). This CDR3 spans 16 amino acids. Germline V gene lookup returns CDR1 SEHNR and CDR2 FQNEAQ (reference sequence). With 5 bases removed from V and 5 bases from J, the gap between germline ends came to 16 bases. The CDR3 sequence: CASSPEGTPHNSPLHF. CDR3 DNA: TGTGCCAGCAGCCCAGAAGGGACACCGCATAATTCACCCCTCCACTTT.

The chain links TRBV9 to TRBJ1-1; tentatively, D is TRBD1 (5 bases). This CDR3 has 12 residues. Germline V lookup: CDR1 SGDLS, CDR2 YYNGEE. V lost 8 bases, J lost 1 base, and 9 bases lay in between. The DNA for the CDR3 is TGTGCCAGTGGGGCCGGGAACACTGAAGCTTTCTTT. It codes for CASGAGNTEAFF.

V is TRBV2 and J is TRBJ2-2; 9 bases agree with TRBD2. This CDR3 contains 15 residues. Germline V lookup: CDR1 SNHLY, CDR2 FYNNEI. V trimming: 3 bases; J trimming: 7 bases; junction bases outside the gene matches: 6. The CDR3, as DNA: TGTGCCAGCAGTGAGGGTAGCGGGGGCGGCGGGGAGCTGTTTTTT. Its protein product is CASSEGSGGGGELFF.

The chain joins TRBV4-1 to TRBJ2-1; D uncertain. Trimming pared 5 bases from V and 8 bases from J, leaving 13 bases between. From germline, CDR1 is MGHRA and CDR2 YSYEKL. The CDR3 totals 13 residues. In DNA, the CDR3 is TGCGCCAGCAGCTCCTCCCGACTCGATGAGCAGTTCTTC. Translation: CASSSSRLDEQFF.

The chain combines TRBV10-2 with TRBJ1-6; D is perhaps TRBD1 (5 bases). Germline CDR1 WSHSY, CDR2 SAAADI. V gave up 6 bases and J gave up 0 bases, with 12 bases separating them. The CDR3 contains 16 residues. In DNA, the CDR3 is TGCGCCAGCAGCGACAGAGCTGGCTCCTATAATTCACCCCTCCACTTT. As protein: CASSDRAGSYNSPLHF.

The genes are TRBV7-2 and TRBJ2-1; D might be TRBD2 (6 bases). The CDR3 runs to 13 residues. The germline V and J ends were trimmed by 4 bases and 10 bases, with 14 bases remaining between them. Germline-derived CDR1 and CDR2 are SGHTA and FQGNSA. The CDR3 loop is CASSYPGGLEQFF. CDR3 sequence (DNA): TGTGCCAGCAGCTATCCAGGAGGGTTGGAGCAGTTCTTC.

This rearrangement joins TRBV25-1 to TRBJ1-1; no clear D. CDR1 MGHDK and CDR2 SYGVNS come from the germline V gene. Trimming took 4 bases from V and 0 from J, leaving 15 bases between them. This CDR3 spans 16 amino acids. CDR3 sequence (DNA): TGTGCCAGCAGTGGGGTTTGGGCCGAGATGAACACTGAAGCTTTCTTT. This encodes CASSGVWAEMNTEAFF.

The chain uses TRBV5-5 and TRBJ2-2, with TRBD2 matching 7 bases. Germline V gene data show CDR1 as SGHKS and CDR2 as YYEKEE (reference sequence). CDR3 size: 16 residues. After removal of 1 base from V and 5 bases from J, the junction contained 8 bases not matched to a gene. Here the CDR3 reads CASSLRLAPQTGELFF. Written as DNA, the CDR3 is TGTGCCAGCAGCTTGCGACTAGCCCCCCAAACCGGGGAGCTGTTTTTT.

The rearrangement links TRBV27 to TRBJ1-5; 10 nucleotides agree with TRBD1. This CDR3 has 17 amino acids. V shed 7 bases, J shed 8 bases, and the junction held 17 bases outside the gene matches. CDR1 and CDR2 (germline): MNHEY, SMNVEV (reference sequence). This chain's CDR3 is CASNGEEGQGSKEPQHF. For the CDR3, the DNA is TGTGCCAGCAACGGGGAGGAGGGACAGGGGAGTAAGGAGCCCCAGCATTTT.

This chain uses TRBV2 with TRBJ1-1; unclear D gene. Germline CDR1 and CDR2: SNHLY and FYNNEI. The length of the CDR3 is 13 residues. V lost 4 bases and J 2 bases, leaving 8 bases between the germline ends. The CDR3 region is CASSAVRNTEAFF. CDR3 DNA sequence: TGTGCCAGCAGTGCGGTACGAAACACTGAAGCTTTCTTT.

CDR3 region: CAWLRDRVLSGANVLTF. In DNA, the CDR3 is TGTGCCTGGTTACGGGACAGGGTACTCTCTGGGGCCAACGTCCTGACTTTC. The chain employs TRBV30 and TRBJ2-6; 9 bases are shared with TRBD1. The CDR3 extends over 17 amino acids. The V gene end was trimmed by 5 bases and the J gene end by 0 bases; junction bases not matched to a gene: 8. Germline-derived CDR1 and CDR2 are GTSNPN and SVGIG (reference sequence).